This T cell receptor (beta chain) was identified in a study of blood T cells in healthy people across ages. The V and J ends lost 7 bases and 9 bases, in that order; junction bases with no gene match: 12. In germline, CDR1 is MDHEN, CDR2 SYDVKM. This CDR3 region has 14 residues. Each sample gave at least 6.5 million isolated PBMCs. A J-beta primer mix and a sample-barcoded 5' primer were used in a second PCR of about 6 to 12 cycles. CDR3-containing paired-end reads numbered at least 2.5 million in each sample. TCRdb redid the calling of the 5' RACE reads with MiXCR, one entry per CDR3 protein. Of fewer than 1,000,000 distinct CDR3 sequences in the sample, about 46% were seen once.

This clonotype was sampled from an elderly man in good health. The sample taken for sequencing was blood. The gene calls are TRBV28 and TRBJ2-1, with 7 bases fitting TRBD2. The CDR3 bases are TGTGCCAGCACCCTACCGGGAGGATATCGTGAGCAGTTCTTC. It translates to CASTLPGGYREQFF. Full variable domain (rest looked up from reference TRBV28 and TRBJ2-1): DVKVTQSSRYLVKRTGEKVFLECVQDMDHENMFWYRQDPGLGLRLIYFSYDVKMKEKGDIPEGYSVSREKKERFSLILESASTNQTSMYLCASTLPGGYREQFFGPGTRLTVL.